The 7 T cell receptor beta chains in this list originate from one sample, sequenced in a study of T cell changes during pregnancy in multiple sclerosis. This table comes from immunoSEQ multiplex PCR, and its TCRdb copy is limited to in-frame clones, with some not included. The sample yields around 29,000 clones, just over 90% seen once. This specimen was CD4+ T cells from peripheral blood mononuclear cells, taken in the first trimester of pregnancy. These receptors were taken from a female donor with multiple sclerosis, enrolled in a pregnancy study.

This clone came up once. The chain employs TRBV27 and TRBJ2-7; D remains unclear. The CDR3 has 15 amino acids. Germline assignment: CDR1 MNHEY and CDR2 SMNVEV (reference sequence). Trimming took 3 bases from V and 4 from J, leaving 16 bases between them. The DNA of the CDR3 is TGTGCCAGCAGTTTGGTGCCAGGAATGATATACGAGCAGTACTTC. Its translation is CASSLVPGMIYEQYF.

The chain has TRBV5-1 and TRBJ2-2; 9 nucleotides match TRBD2. The CDR3 runs 16 residues. Per the germline V gene, CDR1 is SGHRS and CDR2 is YFSETQ. V was pared by 1 base and J by 3 bases, with 4 bases of the junction left unmatched. The CDR3: CASSLPRGGYTGELFF. The DNA of the CDR3 is TGCGCCAGCAGCTTGCCGCGGGGGGGTTACACCGGGGAGCTGTTTTTT.

The chain couples TRBV5-4 to TRBJ2-5, with D unclear. Trimming pared 0 bases from V and 6 bases from J, leaving 3 bases between. Germline V gives CDR1 SGHNT, CDR2 YYREEE (reference sequence). CDR3 length: 11 residues. CDR3 loop: CASSLEQTQYF. As DNA, the CDR3 is TGTGCCAGCAGCTTGGAGCAGACCCAGTACTTC.

This clone appeared once. The chain couples TRBV7-2 to TRBJ2-1, with D possibly matching TRBD1 (6 bases). The CDR3 has 15 residues. The V and J ends lost 1 base and 2 bases respectively, with 9 bases between them. CDR1 and CDR2 from the germline V gene are SGHTA and FQGNSA. CDR3 nucleotide sequence: TGTGCCAGCAGCTTAGACAGGGCCCCCTACAATGAGCAGTTCTTC. As protein: CASSLDRAPYNEQFF.

There are a few counts of this clone. J is TRBJ1-5 and V is TRBV28, with D unresolved. Looked up from germline, CDR1 is MDHEN and CDR2 is SYDVKM. This CDR3 has 14 residues. Trimming took 3 bases from V and 5 from J, leaving 11 bases between them. This CDR3 reads CASSLARRDQPQHF. Here the CDR3 DNA reads TGTGCCAGCAGTTTGGCCCGGAGGGATCAGCCCCAGCATTTT. The full variable domain, in which reference TRBV28 and TRBJ1-5 provide the parts outside the CDR3, is DVKVTQSSRYLVKRTGEKVFLECVQDMDHENMFWYRQDPGLGLRLIYFSYDVKMKEKGDIPEGYSVSREKKERFSLILESASTNQTSMYLCASSLARRDQPQHFGDGTRLSIL.

The chain combines TRBV19 with TRBJ2-7; 10 bases fit TRBD1. V lost 5 bases and J lost 6; bases outside the gene matches: 7. The CDR3 runs 14 residues. Per the germline V gene, CDR1 is LNHDA and CDR2 is SQIVND (reference sequence). The CDR3 loop is CASSGTGVFREQYF. The CDR3, as DNA: TGTGCCAGTAGTGGGACAGGGGTTTTTCGCGAGCAGTACTTC.

J is TRBJ2-1 and V is TRBV9, with D perhaps TRBD1 (6 bases). Trimming pared 2 bases from V and 2 bases from J, leaving 11 bases between. Germline values: CDR1 SGDLS, CDR2 YYNGEE. The CDR3 is made up of 15 amino acids. As DNA, the CDR3 is TGTGCCAGCAGCGTCTCAGGGGCACCCTACAATGAGCAGTTCTTC. It translates to CASSVSGAPYNEQFF.